The 11 T cell receptor beta chains in this list originate from one sample, sequenced in a study of blood T cell repertoires in COVID-19. Using immunoSEQ multiplex PCR, the repertoire was profiled, and TCRdb retains in-frame clones only, with some absent. The table shows about 38,000 clones, with about 76% occurring only once. Material: peripheral blood. The receptors come from an older man with COVID-19, enrolled during active disease.

This clone was recorded only once. The chain has TRBV5-6 and TRBJ2-7, with TRBD1 identical over 8 bases. The V gene's germline CDR1 is SGHDT and CDR2 YYEEEE. Trimming took 6 bases from V and 5 from J; bases not matched to a gene: 10. CDR3 length equals 14 residues. CDR3 DNA: TGTGCCAGCACCCAGGACAGGGCGGCCCACGAGCAGTACTTC. Its translation: CASTQDRAAHEQYF. Full variable domain (remainder filled in from reference TRBV5-6 and TRBJ2-7): DAGVTQSPTHLIKTRGQQVTLRCSPKSGHDTVSWYQQALGQGPQFIFQYYEEEERQRGNFPDRFSGHQFPNYSSELNVNALLLGDSALYLCASTQDRAAHEQYFGPGTRLTVT.

The gene calls are TRBV15 and TRBJ1-3; 8 nucleotides match TRBD1. V was pared by 3 bases and J by 3 bases, with 7 bases of the junction left unmatched. In germline, CDR1 is LNHNV, CDR2 YYDKDF (reference sequence). The CDR3 is made up of 16 amino acids. DNA for the CDR3: TGTGCCACCAGCAGGGATCAGGGGGCGCTTGGAAACACCATATATTTT. This encodes CATSRDQGALGNTIYF.

The chain is built from TRBV11-2 and TRBJ2-1; D is uncertain. V gave up 3 bases and J gave up 0 bases, with 6 bases separating them. Germline CDR1 SGHAT, CDR2 FQNNGV. The CDR3 sequence is 14 residues long. CDR3: CASSLSSSYNEQFF. In DNA, the CDR3 is TGTGCCAGCAGCTTGAGTAGCTCCTACAATGAGCAGTTCTTC. The variable domain in full, completed from reference TRBV11-2 and TRBJ2-1, reads EAGVAQSPRYKIIEKRQSVAFWCNPISGHATLYWYQQILGQGPKLLIQFQNNGVVDDSQLPKDRFSAERLKGVDSTLKIQPAKLEDSAVYLCASSLSSSYNEQFFGPGTRLTVL.

The chain combines TRBV6-5 with TRBJ2-7; D is undetermined. This CDR3 comprises 11 residues. Germline V CDR1 and CDR2: MNHEY, SVGAGI. V gave up 2 bases and J gave up 4 bases, with 3 bases separating them. CDR3 bases: TGTGCCAGCAGTTACGCGTACGAGCAGTACTTC. It yields the protein CASSYAYEQYF.

This clone was seen just once. The rearrangement links TRBV5-4 to TRBJ2-7; D call uncertain. V gave up 3 bases and J gave up 4 bases, with 11 bases separating them. Germline loops: CDR1 SGHNT, CDR2 YYREEE (reference sequence). The CDR3 length is 13 residues. Here the CDR3 reads CASSSIGFYEQYF. DNA of the CDR3: TGTGCCAGCAGCTCGATCGGGTTTTACGAGCAGTACTTC.

This sequence joins TRBV3-1 (or the pseudogene TRBV3-2) and TRBJ1-2; perhaps TRBD1 as D (5 bases). The V and J ends lost 4 bases and 5 bases respectively, with 14 bases between them. Germline V gene sequence: CDR1 LGHDT, CDR2 YNNKEL (reference sequence). The CDR3 is 14 residues long. CDR3 sequence: CASSRKGLGYGYTF. The DNA of the CDR3 is TGTGCCAGCAGCCGCAAGGGACTAGGATATGGCTACACCTTC.

The chain recombines TRBV13 with TRBJ1-6; 7 nucleotides agree with TRBD1. This CDR3 spans 15 amino acids. J gave up 6 bases and V 1 base, and 3 bases lay outside the gene matches. Germline V gene data show CDR1 as PRHDT and CDR2 as FYEKMQ (reference sequence). The CDR3: CASSLEPGGNSPLHF. The CDR3 nucleotides are TGTGCCAGCAGCTTAGAGCCAGGGGGTAATTCACCCCTCCACTTT. The full variable domain, completed using reference TRBV13 and TRBJ1-6, is AAGVIQSPRHLIKEKRETATLKCYPIPRHDTVYWYQQGPGQDPQFLISFYEKMQSDKGSIPDRFSAQQFSDYHSELNMSSLELGDSALYFCASSLEPGGNSPLHFGNGTRLTVT.

This clone was counted only a few times. The V call is TRBV7-9, the J call TRBJ2-7; the D gene is possibly TRBD1 (6 bases). The V and J ends lost 7 bases and 7 bases respectively, with 17 bases between them. Germline V gene lookup returns CDR1 SEHNR and CDR2 FQNEAQ (reference sequence). The CDR3 length is 13 residues. CDR3 in DNA: TGTGCCAGCACCGAACTACTGAGGGGGGAGCAGTACTTC. Protein sequence: CASTELLRGEQYF.

The chain recombines TRBV7-9 with TRBJ2-7; D is possibly TRBD1 (7 bases). The length of the CDR3 is 11 residues. Germline V CDR1 and CDR2: SEHNR, FQNEAQ (reference sequence). CDR3 sequence: CKEQGRYEQYF. The CDR3 bases are TGTAAGGAACAGGGGAGGTACGAGCAGTACTTC.

The chain links TRBV5-1 to TRBJ1-6; TRBD1 matches 8 bases. The CDR3 loop spans 15 amino acids. The germline V gene encodes CDR1 SGHRS and CDR2 YFSETQ. After removal of 4 bases from V and 5 bases from J, the junction contained 5 bases not matched to a gene. The CDR3 DNA reads TGCGCCAGCAGCCCAGACAGGGGCGATAATTCACCCCTCCACTTT. It translates to CASSPDRGDNSPLHF.

This sequence joins TRBV4-1 and TRBJ2-1; TRBD2 might be the D (5 bases). This CDR3 is 18 amino acids long. Trimming took 0 bases from V and 4 from J, leaving 19 bases between them. Germline V gives CDR1 MGHRA, CDR2 YSYEKL. CDR3 protein: CASSQDTDPMGSYNEQFF. The CDR3 DNA is TGCGCCAGCAGCCAAGATACGGACCCCATGGGGAGTTACAATGAGCAGTTCTTC.